The 10 T cell receptor beta chains below were found in one sample sequenced in a study of a mutant IDH1 vaccine in newly diagnosed glioma. Sequencing used immunoSEQ multiplex PCR; TCRdb keeps in-frame clones, though not all of them. The sample has some 28,000 clones, about four fifths seen once; the top ten hold roughly 18%. Stated time point: week 23, last vaccination. The investigators gave 300 ug of mutant IDH1 20-mer peptide in each vaccine dose, together with topical imiquimod. No antigen has been assigned to these receptors. Sequenced material: PBMCs, taken from a glioma patient whose treatment included an IDH1 peptide vaccine. Receptors were obtained from a woman between 25 and 40 years old with glioma.

V gene TRBV7-2 combines with J gene TRBJ1-1; 9 nucleotides agree with TRBD1. CDR3 length: 16 amino acids. J was trimmed by 4 bases and V by 4 bases; bases with no gene match: 10. Germline CDR1 is SGHTA and CDR2 is FQGNSA. The CDR3 bases are TGTGCCAGCAGCTCGATTGTCGGACAGGGGATCACTGAAGCTTTCTTT. Encoded protein: CASSSIVGQGITEAFF.

This sequence joins TRBV7-8 and TRBJ1-5; TRBD1 matches at 7 bases. V was clipped by 5 bases and J by 7 bases; unmatched bases: 8. CDR1 is SGHVS and CDR2 is FQNEAQ in the germline V gene. CDR3 size: 14 residues. CDR3 coding DNA: TGTGCCAGCAGCCAGCGACAGGGATGGCAGCCCCAGCATTTT. Protein sequence: CASSQRQGWQPQHF. The complete variable domain, with remaining parts taken from reference TRBV7-8 and TRBJ1-5, reads GAGVSQSPRYKVAKRGQDVALRCDPISGHVSLFWYQQALGQGPEFLTYFQNEAQLDKSGLPSDRFFAERPEGSVSTLKIQRTQQEDSAVYLCASSQRQGWQPQHFGDGTRLSIL.

The chain is built from TRBV5-3 and TRBJ1-2; D gene unclear. TRBV5-3 is known as an ORF, though its function is uncertain. The V end was cut by 1 base, the J end by 6 bases, with 7 bases between. The CDR3 is 12 residues long. The CDR3 spells CARSLISDGYTF. The DNA for the CDR3 is TGTGCCAGAAGCTTGATATCTGATGGCTACACCTTC.

This chain connects TRBV7-2 to TRBJ2-3; D is ambiguous. Germline V gene sequence: CDR1 SGHTA, CDR2 FQGNSA. The CDR3 has 15 residues. Trimming left V 1 base short and J 2 bases short, with 10 bases between. This chain's CDR3 is CASSLDSRTTDTQYF. The CDR3 DNA sequence: TGTGCCAGCAGCTTAGATTCCCGGACCACAGATACGCAGTATTTT.

This clone showed up just once. V and J are TRBV5-1 and TRBJ1-1; TRBD1 might be the D (5 bases). Germline V gives CDR1 SGHRS, CDR2 YFSETQ. The V end lost 3 bases, the J end lost 1 base, and 13 bases lay between the germline ends. This CDR3 has 15 residues. The CDR3 spells CASSWGGGPNTEAFF. The CDR3 coding sequence is TGCGCCAGCAGCTGGGGGGGAGGGCCGAACACTGAAGCTTTCTTT.

This chain connects TRBV5-6 to TRBJ2-2, with a weak D call TRBD1 (6 bases). There are 13 residues in the CDR3. In germline, CDR1 is SGHDT, CDR2 YYEEEE. Trimming shortened V by 4 bases and J by 7 bases, and 11 bases separated the two germline ends. The CDR3 region has the DNA TGTGCCAGCAGCGAGACAGGCGGCGGGGAGCTGTTTTTT. The encoded protein is CASSETGGGELFF.

The chain uses TRBV30 and TRBJ1-4; weak D call: TRBD1 (5 bases). Trimming left V 1 base short and J 8 bases short, with 17 bases between. The CDR3 extends over 15 amino acids. Germline CDR1 is GTSNPN and CDR2 is SVGIG (reference sequence). The CDR3 DNA reads TGTGCCTGGAGTGAGGGCCAGGGTAAGGGCGAAAAACTGTTTTTT. It yields the protein CAWSEGQGKGEKLFF. Full variable domain (remainder filled in from reference TRBV30 and TRBJ1-4): SQTIHQWPATLVQPVGSPLSLECTVEGTSNPNLYWYRQAAGRGLQLLFYSVGIGQISSEVPQNLSASRPQDRQFILSSKKLLLSDSGFYLCAWSEGQGKGEKLFFGSGTQLSVL.

This clone has more than one count but fewer than ten. This chain joins TRBV5-6 and TRBJ2-5; 8 bases match TRBD2. The germline V gene has CDR1 SGHDT and CDR2 YYEEEE. V was pared by 6 bases and J by 1 base, with 11 bases of the junction left unmatched. The CDR3 has 16 amino acids. CDR3 nucleotide sequence: TGTGCCAGCACGGTGGTCCGCGGGGGGAGCCAAGAGACCCAGTACTTC. Its protein product is CASTVVRGGSQETQYF.

The rearrangement uses TRBV7-9 and TRBJ1-2; tentatively, D is TRBD1 (5 bases). The germline gives CDR1 SEHNR, CDR2 FQNEAQ (reference sequence). The CDR3 has 14 residues. Trimming left V 6 bases short and J 7 bases short, with 18 bases between. The CDR3 DNA reads TGTGCCAGCAGAAGGAGGTTAGGGGTATCTGGCTACACCTTC. This encodes CASRRRLGVSGYTF.

The J gene is TRBJ1-1, the V gene TRBV6-1, with D maybe TRBD1 (5 bases). V was pared by 1 base and J by 0 bases, with 12 bases between. Germline V lookup: CDR1 MNHNS, CDR2 SASEGT. The CDR3 length is 16 residues. The CDR3 coding sequence is TGTGCCAGCAGTGAAGGGTGGGGCGGGATGAACACTGAAGCTTTCTTT. This gives the protein CASSEGWGGMNTEAFF.